The T cell receptor beta chain under discussion was sequenced for a study of Tregs in tolerant kidney transplant recipients. Broader study findings: No direct test of biological reproducibility was done here.

TCRdb's copy holds only in-frame clones and misses some; the assay was immunoSEQ multiplex PCR. The table shows some 240,000 clones, with around 81% occurring only once. Trimming pared 3 bases from V and 1 base from J, leaving 6 bases between. This CDR3 is 13 amino acids long. From germline, CDR1 is SNHLY and CDR2 FYNNEI. Unstimulated Tregs (CD4+CD25+CD127-) and CD4+CD25- non-Tregs were sorted from PBMCs. Concerning this clone itself: The antigen is undetermined.

The sequenced sample consisted of CD4+ T cells from blood. The TCR comes from a human donor in good health. This rearrangement joins TRBV2 to TRBJ2-5; D call uncertain. CDR3 nucleotides: TGTGCCAGCAGTGACGGCAGCCAAGAGACCCAGTACTTC. This codes for CASSDGSQETQYF.